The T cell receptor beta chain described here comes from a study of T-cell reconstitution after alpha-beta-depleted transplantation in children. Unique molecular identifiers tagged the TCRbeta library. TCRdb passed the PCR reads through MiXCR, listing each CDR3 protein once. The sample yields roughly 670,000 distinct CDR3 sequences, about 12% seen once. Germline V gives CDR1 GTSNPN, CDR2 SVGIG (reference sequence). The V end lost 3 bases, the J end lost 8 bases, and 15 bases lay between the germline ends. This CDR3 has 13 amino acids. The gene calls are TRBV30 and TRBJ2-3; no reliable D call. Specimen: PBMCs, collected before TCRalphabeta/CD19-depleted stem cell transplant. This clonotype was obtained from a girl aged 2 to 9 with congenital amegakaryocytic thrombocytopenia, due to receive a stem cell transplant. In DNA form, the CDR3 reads TGTGCCTGGAGCGCGGTTATCCAGAGTACGCAGTATTTT. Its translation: CAWSAVIQSTQYF.